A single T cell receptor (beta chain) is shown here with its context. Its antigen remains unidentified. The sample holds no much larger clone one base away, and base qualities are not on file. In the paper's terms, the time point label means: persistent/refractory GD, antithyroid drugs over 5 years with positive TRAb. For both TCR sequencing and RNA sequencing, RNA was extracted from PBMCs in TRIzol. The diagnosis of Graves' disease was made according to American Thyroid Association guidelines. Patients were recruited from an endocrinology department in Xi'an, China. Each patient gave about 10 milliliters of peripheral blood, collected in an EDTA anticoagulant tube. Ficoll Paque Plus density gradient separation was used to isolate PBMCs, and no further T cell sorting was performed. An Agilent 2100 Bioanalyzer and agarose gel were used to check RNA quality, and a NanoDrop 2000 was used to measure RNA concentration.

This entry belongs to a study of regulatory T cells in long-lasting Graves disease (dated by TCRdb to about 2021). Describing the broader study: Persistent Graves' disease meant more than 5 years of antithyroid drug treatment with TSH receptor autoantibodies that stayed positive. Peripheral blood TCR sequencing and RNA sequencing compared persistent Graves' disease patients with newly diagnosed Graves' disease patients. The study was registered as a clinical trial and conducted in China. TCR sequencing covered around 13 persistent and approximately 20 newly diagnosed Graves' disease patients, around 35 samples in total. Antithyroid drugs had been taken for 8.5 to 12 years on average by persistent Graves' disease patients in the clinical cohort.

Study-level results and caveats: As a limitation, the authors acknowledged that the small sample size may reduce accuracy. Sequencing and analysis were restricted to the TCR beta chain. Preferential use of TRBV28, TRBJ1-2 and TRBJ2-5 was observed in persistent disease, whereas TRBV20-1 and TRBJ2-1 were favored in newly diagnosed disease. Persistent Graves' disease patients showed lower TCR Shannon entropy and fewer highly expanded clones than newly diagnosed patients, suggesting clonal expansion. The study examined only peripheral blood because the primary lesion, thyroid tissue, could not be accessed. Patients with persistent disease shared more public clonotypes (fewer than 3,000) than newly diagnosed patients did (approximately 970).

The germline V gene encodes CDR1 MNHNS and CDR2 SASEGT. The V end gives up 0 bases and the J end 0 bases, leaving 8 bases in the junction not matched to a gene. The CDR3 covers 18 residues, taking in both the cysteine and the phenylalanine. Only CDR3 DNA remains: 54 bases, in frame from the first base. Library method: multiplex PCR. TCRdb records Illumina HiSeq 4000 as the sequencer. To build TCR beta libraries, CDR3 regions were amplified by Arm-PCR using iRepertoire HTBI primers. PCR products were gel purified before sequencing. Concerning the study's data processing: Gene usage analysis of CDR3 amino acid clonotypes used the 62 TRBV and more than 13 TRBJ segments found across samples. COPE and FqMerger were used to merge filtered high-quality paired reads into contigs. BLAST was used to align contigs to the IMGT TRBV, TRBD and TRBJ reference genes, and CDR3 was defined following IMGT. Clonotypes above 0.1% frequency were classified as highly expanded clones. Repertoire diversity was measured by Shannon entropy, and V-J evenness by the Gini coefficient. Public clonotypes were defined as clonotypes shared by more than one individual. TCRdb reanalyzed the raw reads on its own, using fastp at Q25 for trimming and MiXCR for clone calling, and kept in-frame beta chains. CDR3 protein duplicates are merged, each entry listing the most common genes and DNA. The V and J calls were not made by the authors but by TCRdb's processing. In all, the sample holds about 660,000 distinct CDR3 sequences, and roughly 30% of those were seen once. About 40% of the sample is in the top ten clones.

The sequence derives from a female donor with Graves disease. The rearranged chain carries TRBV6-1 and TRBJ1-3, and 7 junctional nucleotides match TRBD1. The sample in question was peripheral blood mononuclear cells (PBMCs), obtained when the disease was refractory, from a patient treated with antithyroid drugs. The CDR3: CASSEAPIGDSSGNTIYF. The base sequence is TGTGCCAGCAGTGAAGCGCCTATCGGGGACAGCTCTGGAAACACCATATATTTT.